This T cell receptor (beta chain) derives from a study of T cells in Graves' hyperthyroidism and ophthalmopathy. Study background: Peripheral blood collection took place at initial diagnosis, before any treatment.

The CDR3 has 15 amino acids. Germline V lookup: CDR1 SGHRS, CDR2 YFSETQ. Trimming cost V 0 bases and J 3 bases, with 9 bases left between them. Amplification of TCR beta CDR3 regions was performed using RNA transcripts as template. During a first-round RT-PCR of the TCR CDR3, the HTBI primer set was used. TCRdb reanalysed the multiplex PCR reads using MiXCR and keeps one entry per CDR3 protein. The sample has fewer than 700,000 distinct CDR3 sequences; 15% to 20% are singletons. Comment on this clonotype: Its matching antigen is unknown.

Broader study findings: Researchers found most expanded thyroid clonotypes above 0.001 in blood as well.

The specimen was blood. This receptor was obtained from a woman aged 25 to 39 with Graves' hyperthyroidism. The rearrangement uses TRBV5-1 and TRBJ2-2; the D gene is possibly TRBD1 (5 bases). This chain's CDR3 is CASSLVQGDTGELFF. CDR3 coding DNA: TGCGCCAGCAGCTTGGTCCAGGGTGACACCGGGGAGCTGTTTTTT.